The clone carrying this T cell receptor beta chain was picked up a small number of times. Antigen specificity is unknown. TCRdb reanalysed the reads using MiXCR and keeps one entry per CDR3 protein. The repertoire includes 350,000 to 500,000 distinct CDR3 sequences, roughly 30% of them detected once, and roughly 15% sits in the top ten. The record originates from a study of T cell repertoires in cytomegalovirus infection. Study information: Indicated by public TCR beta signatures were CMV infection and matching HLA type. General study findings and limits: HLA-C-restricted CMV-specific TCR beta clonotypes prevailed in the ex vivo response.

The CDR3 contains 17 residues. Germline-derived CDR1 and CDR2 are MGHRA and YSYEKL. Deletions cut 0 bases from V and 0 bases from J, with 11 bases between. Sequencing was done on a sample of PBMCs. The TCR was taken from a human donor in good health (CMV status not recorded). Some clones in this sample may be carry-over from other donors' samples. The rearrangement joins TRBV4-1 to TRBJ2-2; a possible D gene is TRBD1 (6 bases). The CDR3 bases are TGCGCCAGCAGCCAAGATCAGAGACAGGCGAACACCGGGGAGCTGTTTTTT. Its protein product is CASSQDQRQANTGELFF.